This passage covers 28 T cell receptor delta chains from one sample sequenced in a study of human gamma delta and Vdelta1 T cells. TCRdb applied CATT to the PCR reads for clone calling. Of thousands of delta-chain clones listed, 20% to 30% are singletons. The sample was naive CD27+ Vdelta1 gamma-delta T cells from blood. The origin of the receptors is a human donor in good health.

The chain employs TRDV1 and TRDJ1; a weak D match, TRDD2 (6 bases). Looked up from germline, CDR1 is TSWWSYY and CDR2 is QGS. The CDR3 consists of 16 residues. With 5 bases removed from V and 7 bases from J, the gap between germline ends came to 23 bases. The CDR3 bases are TGTGCTCTTGGGAGATGGGTCCGTCCTACTCCTTCTAAACTCATCTTT. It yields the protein CALGRWVRPTPSKLIF.

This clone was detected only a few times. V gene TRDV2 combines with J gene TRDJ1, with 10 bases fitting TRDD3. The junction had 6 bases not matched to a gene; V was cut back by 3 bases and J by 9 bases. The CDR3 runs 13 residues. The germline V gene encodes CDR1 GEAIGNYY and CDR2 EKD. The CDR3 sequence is CACDDRGGYELIF. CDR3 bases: TGTGCCTGTGACGACCGAGGGGGATACGAACTCATCTTT.

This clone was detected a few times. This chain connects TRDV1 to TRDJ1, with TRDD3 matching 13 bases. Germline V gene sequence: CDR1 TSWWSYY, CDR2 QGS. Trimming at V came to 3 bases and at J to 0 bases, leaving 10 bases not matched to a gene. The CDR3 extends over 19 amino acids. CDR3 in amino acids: CALGDSDNWGIRYTDKLIF. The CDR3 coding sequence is TGTGCTCTTGGGGATTCGGATAACTGGGGGATACGGTACACCGATAAACTCATCTTT.

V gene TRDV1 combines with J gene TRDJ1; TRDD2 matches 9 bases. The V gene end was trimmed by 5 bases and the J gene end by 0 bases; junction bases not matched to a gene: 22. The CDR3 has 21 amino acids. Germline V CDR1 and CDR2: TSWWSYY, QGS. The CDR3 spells CALGSPSYGGTGDGYTDKLIF. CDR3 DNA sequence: TGTGCTCTTGGGTCACCTTCCTACGGTGGTACTGGGGACGGGTACACCGATAAACTCATCTTT.

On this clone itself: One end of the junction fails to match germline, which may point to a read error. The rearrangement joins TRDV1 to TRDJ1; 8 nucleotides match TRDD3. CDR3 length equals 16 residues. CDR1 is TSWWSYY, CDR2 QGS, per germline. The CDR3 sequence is CARGEQRGISPLKLIF. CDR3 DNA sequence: TGTGCTCGTGGGGAACAACGGGGGATATCCCCTCTCAAACTCATCTTT.

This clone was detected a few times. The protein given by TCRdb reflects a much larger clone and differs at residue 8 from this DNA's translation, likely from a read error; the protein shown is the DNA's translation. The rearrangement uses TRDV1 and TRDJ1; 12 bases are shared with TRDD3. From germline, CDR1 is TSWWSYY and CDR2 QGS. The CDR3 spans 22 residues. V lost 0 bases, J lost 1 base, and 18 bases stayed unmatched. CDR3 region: CALGELLPRGYWGIPSTDKLIF. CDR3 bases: TGTGCTCTTGGGGAACTGTTGCCCCGTGGATACTGGGGGATACCTTCCACCGATAAACTCATCTTT.

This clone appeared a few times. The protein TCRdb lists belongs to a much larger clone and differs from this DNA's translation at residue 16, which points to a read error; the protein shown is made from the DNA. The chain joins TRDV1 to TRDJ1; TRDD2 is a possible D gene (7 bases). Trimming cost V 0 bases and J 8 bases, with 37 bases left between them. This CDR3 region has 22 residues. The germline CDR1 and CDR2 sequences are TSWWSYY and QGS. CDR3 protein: CALGELSPFLRYLGDVVCKLIF. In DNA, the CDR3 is TGTGCTCTTGGGGAACTTTCCCCTTTCCTACGGTATTTAGGGGATGTAGTCTGCAAACTCATCTTT.

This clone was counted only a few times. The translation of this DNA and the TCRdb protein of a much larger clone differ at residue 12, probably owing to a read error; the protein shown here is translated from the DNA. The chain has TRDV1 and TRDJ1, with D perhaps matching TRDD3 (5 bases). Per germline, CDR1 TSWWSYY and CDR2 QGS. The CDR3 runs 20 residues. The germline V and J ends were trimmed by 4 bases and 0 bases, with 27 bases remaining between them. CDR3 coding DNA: TGTGCTCTTGGGGCCCCCACTCTCAAGTACTGGAGGAGGTACACCGATAAACTCATCTTT. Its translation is CALGAPTLKYWRRYTDKLIF.

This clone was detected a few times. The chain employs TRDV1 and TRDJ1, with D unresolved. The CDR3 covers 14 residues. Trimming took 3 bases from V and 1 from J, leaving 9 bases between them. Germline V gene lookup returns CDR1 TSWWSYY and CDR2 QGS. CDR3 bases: TGTGCTCTTGGGGACCCGTTCACCACCGATAAACTCATCTTT. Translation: CALGDPFTTDKLIF.

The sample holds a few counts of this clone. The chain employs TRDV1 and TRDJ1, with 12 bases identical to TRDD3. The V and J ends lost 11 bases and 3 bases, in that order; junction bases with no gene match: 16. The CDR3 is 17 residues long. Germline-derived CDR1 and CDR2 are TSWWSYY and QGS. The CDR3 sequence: CAASLGRNWGIPDKLIF. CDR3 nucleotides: TGTGCTGCTTCCCTCGGTCGGAACTGGGGGATACCCGATAAACTCATCTTT.

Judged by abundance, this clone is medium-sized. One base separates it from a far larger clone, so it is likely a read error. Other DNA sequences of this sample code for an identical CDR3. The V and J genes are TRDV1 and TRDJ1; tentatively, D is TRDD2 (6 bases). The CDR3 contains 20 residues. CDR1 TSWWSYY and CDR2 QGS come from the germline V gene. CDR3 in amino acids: CALGPFKGPFPGTYTDKLIF. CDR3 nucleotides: TGTGCTCTTGGGCCCTTTAAAGGTCCCTTCCCTGGTACGTACACTGATAAACTCATCTTT.

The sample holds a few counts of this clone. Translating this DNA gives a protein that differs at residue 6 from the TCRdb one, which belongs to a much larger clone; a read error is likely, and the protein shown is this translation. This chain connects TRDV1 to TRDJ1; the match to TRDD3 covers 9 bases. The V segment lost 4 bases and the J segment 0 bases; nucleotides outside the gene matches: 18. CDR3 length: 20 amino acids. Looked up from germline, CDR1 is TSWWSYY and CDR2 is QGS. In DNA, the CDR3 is TGTGCTCTTGGGGCCCTCACTCTCAAGTACTGGGGGAGGTACACCGATAAACTCATCTTT. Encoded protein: CALGALTLKYWGRYTDKLIF.

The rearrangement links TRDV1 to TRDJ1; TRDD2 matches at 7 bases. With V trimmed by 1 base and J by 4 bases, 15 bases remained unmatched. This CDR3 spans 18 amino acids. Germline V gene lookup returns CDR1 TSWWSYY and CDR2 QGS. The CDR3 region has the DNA TGTGCTCTTGGGGAACCTCCCTTCCTTTTGCTCCTCCGCGATAAACTCATCTTT. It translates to CALGEPPFLLLLRDKLIF.

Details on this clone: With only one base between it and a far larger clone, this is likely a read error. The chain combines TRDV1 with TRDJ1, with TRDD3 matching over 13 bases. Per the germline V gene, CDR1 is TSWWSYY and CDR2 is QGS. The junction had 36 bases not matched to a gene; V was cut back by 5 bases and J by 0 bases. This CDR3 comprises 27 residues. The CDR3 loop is CALGKTDSASPRLILGDTGGYTDKLIF. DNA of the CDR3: TGTGCTCTTGGGAAAACGGATTCAGCTAGCCCTCGCCTTATACTGGGGGATACGGGCGGGTACACCGATAAACTCATCTTT.

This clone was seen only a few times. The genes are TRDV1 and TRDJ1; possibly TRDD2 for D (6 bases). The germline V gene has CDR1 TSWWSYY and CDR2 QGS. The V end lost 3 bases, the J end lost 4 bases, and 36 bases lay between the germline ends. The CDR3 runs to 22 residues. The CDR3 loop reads CALGDPSAFPFIYRGYHDKLIF. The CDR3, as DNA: TGTGCTCTTGGGGACCCCTCGGCCTTCCCTTTTATTTATCGCGGGTATCACGATAAACTCATCTTT.

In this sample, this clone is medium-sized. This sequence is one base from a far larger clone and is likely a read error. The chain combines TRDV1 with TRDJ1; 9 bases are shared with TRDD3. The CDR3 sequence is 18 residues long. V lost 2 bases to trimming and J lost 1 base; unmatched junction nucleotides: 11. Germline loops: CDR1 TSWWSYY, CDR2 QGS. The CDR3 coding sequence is TGTGCTCTTGGGGAAAGGAGGTACTGGGGGAGGTGCACCGATAAACTCATCTTT. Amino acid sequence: CALGERRYWGRCTDKLIF.

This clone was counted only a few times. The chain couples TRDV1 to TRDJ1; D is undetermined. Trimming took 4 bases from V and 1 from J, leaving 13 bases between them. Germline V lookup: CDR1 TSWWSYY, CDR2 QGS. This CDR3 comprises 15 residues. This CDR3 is CALGGDFPLTDKLIF. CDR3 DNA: TGTGCTCTTGGGGGAGACTTTCCCCTCACCGATAAACTCATCTTT.

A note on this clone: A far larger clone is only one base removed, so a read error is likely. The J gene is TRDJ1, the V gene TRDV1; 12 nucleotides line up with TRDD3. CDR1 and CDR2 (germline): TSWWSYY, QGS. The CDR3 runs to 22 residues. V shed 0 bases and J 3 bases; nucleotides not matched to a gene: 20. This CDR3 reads CALGELMTLPTLTGGYSDKLIF. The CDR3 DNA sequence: TGTGCTCTTGGGGAACTTATGACGCTCCCTACCCTGACTGGGGGATACTCCGATAAACTCATCTTT.

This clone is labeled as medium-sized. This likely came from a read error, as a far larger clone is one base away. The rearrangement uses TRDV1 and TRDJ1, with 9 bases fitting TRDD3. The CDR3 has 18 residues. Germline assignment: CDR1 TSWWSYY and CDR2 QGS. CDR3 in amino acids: CALGERRYWGRYTDELIF. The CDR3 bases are TGTGCTCTTGGGGAAAGGAGGTACTGGGGGAGGTACACCGATGAACTCATCTTT.

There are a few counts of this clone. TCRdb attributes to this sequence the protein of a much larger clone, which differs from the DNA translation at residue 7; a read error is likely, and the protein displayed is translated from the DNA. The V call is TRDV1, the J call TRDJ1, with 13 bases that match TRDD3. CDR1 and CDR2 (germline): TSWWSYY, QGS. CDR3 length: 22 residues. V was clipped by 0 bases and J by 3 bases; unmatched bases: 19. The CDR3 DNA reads TGTGCTCTTGGGGAACTTTCCCTCCCTGCCCTACTGGGGGATACGCGATCCGATAAACTCATCTTT. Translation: CALGELSLPALLGDTRSDKLIF.

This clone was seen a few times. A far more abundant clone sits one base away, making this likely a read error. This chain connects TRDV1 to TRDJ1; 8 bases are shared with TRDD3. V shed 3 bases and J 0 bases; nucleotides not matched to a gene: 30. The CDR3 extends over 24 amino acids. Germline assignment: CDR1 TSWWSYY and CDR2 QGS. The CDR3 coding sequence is TGTGCTCTTGGGGATCTCCCTCGCCCTTCCCACAGGTGGGGGATTCACTATTACACCGATAAACTCATCTTT. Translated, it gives CALGDLPRPSHRWGIHYYTDKLIF.

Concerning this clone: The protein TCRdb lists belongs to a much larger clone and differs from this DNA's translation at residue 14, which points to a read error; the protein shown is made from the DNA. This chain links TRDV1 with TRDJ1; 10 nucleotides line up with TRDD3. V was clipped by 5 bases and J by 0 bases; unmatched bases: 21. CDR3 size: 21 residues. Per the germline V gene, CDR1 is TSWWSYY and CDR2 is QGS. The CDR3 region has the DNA TGTGCTCTTGGGACGGGGGATACGCTTAGGGCCCCCTCAAGGTACACCGATAAACTCATCTTT. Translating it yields CALGTGDTLRAPSRYTDKLIF.

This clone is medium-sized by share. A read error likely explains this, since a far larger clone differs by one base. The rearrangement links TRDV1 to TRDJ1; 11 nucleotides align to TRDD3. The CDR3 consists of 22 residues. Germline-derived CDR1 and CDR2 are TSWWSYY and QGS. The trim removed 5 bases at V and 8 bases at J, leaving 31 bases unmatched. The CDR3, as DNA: TGTGCTCTTGGGAAACCCTACGTATGGGGGATACGCGGTTGGCAAAACAACAACAAACTCATCTTT. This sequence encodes CALGKPYVWGIRGWQNNNKLIF.

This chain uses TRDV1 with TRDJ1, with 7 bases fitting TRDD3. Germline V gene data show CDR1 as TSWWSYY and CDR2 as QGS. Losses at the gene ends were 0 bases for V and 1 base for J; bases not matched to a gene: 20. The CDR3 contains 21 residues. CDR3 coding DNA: TGTGCTCTTGGGGAACTACCCGCGATCCTGGGGGGACTGGGGCCCACCGATAAACTCATCTTT. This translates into CALGELPAILGGLGPTDKLIF.

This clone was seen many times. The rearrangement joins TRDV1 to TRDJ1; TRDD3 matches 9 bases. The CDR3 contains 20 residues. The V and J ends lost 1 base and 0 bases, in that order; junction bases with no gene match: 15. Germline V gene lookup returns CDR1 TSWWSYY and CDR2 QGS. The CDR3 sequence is CALGEHPSPLGDSYTDKLIF. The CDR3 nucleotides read TGTGCTCTTGGGGAACATCCGTCGCCGCTGGGGGATTCGTACACCGATAAACTCATCTTT.

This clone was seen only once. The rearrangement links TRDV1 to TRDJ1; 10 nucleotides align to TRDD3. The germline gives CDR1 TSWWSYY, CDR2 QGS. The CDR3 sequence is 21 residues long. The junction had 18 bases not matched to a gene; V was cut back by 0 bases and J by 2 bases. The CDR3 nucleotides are TGTGCTCTTGGGGAACTACAGGCGGGGTACTGGGGGATCGCGGGAACCGATAAACTCATCTTT. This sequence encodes CALGELQAGYWGIAGTDKLIF.

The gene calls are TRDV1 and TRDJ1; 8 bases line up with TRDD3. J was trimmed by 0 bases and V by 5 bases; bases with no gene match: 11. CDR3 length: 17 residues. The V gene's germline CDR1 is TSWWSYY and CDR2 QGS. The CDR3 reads CALGQSTGGQHTDKLIF. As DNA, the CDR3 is TGTGCTCTTGGGCAAAGTACTGGGGGTCAACACACCGATAAACTCATCTTT.

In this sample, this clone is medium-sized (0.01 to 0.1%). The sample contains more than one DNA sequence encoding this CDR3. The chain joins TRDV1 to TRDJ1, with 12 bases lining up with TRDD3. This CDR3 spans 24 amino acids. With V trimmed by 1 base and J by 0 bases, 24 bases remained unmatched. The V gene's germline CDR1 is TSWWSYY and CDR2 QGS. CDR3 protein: CALGEPHRLPVLGDTSWYTDKLIF. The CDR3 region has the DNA TGTGCTCTTGGGGAACCCCATCGACTACCCGTACTGGGGGATACTTCATGGTACACCGATAAACTCATCTTT.